A single sample is the source of the 13 T cell receptor beta chains below, sequenced in a study of blood T cell repertoires in COVID-19 (dated by TCRdb to 2018 to 2021). Library construction relied on the immunoSEQ multiplex PCR assay. Sourced from immuneACCESS, this table was stored by TCRdb with only in-frame sequences that have V and J called. A share of the clones is absent; for the studies checked, an unresolved V gene accounts for under half, and the remainder has no known explanation. A total of 300,000 to 450,000 clones appear in this sample, around 89% of them only once. The ten largest clones capture 2.5% to 3.5% of the sample. Sequencing was performed on peripheral blood. The receptor source for this set is a young woman with COVID-19, enrolled during active disease.

The rearrangement joins TRBV11-2 to TRBJ2-3; a possible D gene is TRBD2 (6 bases). The germline V and J ends were trimmed by 0 bases and 2 bases, with 9 bases remaining between them. The CDR3 is 15 amino acids. Germline V gene lookup returns CDR1 SGHAT and CDR2 FQNNGV. DNA for the CDR3: TGTGCCAGCAGCTTAGATCGGACTAACACAGATACGCAGTATTTT. Translating it yields CASSLDRTNTDTQYF.

This clone was picked up a small number of times. The chain is built from TRBV12-3 or TRBV12-4 and TRBJ2-7; D is perhaps TRBD1 (6 bases). The CDR3 sequence is 13 residues long. The ends were cut back, 6 bases at V and 9 bases at J, with 18 bases in the middle. For the CDR3, the DNA is TGTGCCAGCAGGTATAACAGGGACGGCGGGCAGTACTTC. It codes for CASRYNRDGGQYF.

V usage is TRBV5-1 and J usage is TRBJ2-5; a possible D gene is TRBD1 (6 bases). The CDR3 is made up of 14 amino acids. V shed 5 bases and J shed 1 base, with 12 bases lying between them. Germline V gives CDR1 SGHRS, CDR2 YFSETQ. The CDR3 nucleotides read TGCGCCAGCAGTTCAACAGGGTTCCAAGAGACCCAGTACTTC. Translation: CASSSTGFQETQYF.

The chain employs TRBV20-1 and TRBJ2-5; D is uncertain. V shed 3 bases and J shed 2 bases, with 7 bases lying between them. CDR1 and CDR2 from the germline V gene are DFQATT and SNEGSKA (reference sequence). The CDR3 is 12 residues long. The CDR3 nucleotides read TGCAGTGCTAGTCCACAGCAAGAGACCCAGTACTTC. Its protein product is CSASPQQETQYF.

The rearrangement links TRBV7-2 to TRBJ1-5; 10 bases are a match to TRBD1. Germline trimming cut 5 bases from V and 5 bases from J; bases unmatched to any gene: 6. Per germline, CDR1 SGHTA and CDR2 FQGNSA. This CDR3 region has 15 residues. CDR3 sequence: CASSMRTGGDQPQHF. CDR3 DNA: TGTGCCAGCAGCATGCGGACAGGGGGAGATCAGCCCCAGCATTTT.

This sequence joins TRBV6-6 and TRBJ2-3; TRBD1 agrees at 9 bases. Germline assignment: CDR1 MNHNY and CDR2 SVGAGI (reference sequence). The CDR3 is 16 amino acids. Germline trimming cut 3 bases from V and 3 bases from J; bases unmatched to any gene: 7. The CDR3 sequence is CASSYDLGTGTDTQYF. The CDR3 DNA reads TGTGCCAGCAGTTATGATTTGGGGACAGGGACAGATACGCAGTATTTT.

This rearrangement joins TRBV6-1 to TRBJ2-7; TRBD1 aligns across 9 bases. The CDR3 extends over 19 amino acids. CDR1 is MNHNS and CDR2 is SASEGT in the germline V gene. J was trimmed by 1 base and V by 1 base; bases with no gene match: 14. CDR3 DNA: TGTGCCAGCAGTGAAGGTTATCCGGACAGGGGATTGCGGTCCTACGAGCAGTACTTC. This codes for CASSEGYPDRGLRSYEQYF.

This chain connects TRBV9 to TRBJ2-2; possibly TRBD1 for D (6 bases). Germline V gives CDR1 SGDLS, CDR2 YYNGEE. The CDR3 totals 15 residues. V lost 4 bases to trimming and J lost 1 base, with 11 bases between them. The CDR3 region is CASSPQGGNTGELFF. The CDR3 region has the DNA TGTGCCAGCAGCCCGCAAGGGGGGAACACCGGGGAGCTGTTTTTT.

This chain links TRBV7-2 with TRBJ2-2; 10 bases map to TRBD2. J was trimmed by 0 bases and V by 5 bases; bases with no gene match: 3. Germline V gene lookup returns CDR1 SGHTA and CDR2 FQGNSA. The CDR3 extends over 16 amino acids. Written as DNA, the CDR3 is TGTGCCAGCAGCAAGCTAGCGGGGGCGAACACCGGGGAGCTGTTTTTT. It codes for CASSKLAGANTGELFF.

The chain uses TRBV6-6 and TRBJ1-2, with D perhaps TRBD1 (6 bases). Germline loops: CDR1 MNHNY, CDR2 SVGAGI (reference sequence). The CDR3 consists of 14 residues. V was clipped by 2 bases and J by 5 bases, with 12 bases between them. CDR3 amino acids: CASSYGGQMYGYTF. CDR3 DNA: TGTGCCAGCAGTTACGGGGGCCAAATGTATGGCTACACCTTC.

This clone was counted between two and nine times. The rearrangement links TRBV10-2 to TRBJ2-7, with 7 bases lining up with TRBD1. Germline CDR1 and CDR2: WSHSY and SAAADI. The length of the CDR3 is 15 residues. Unmatched junction bases numbered 12, after V lost 0 bases and J lost 10 bases. The CDR3 sequence: CASSESGVTGNFQYF. In DNA form, the CDR3 reads TGCGCCAGCAGTGAGTCGGGAGTGACAGGGAACTTTCAGTACTTC.

This sequence joins TRBV6-8 and TRBJ1-1; weak D call: TRBD1 (6 bases). The ends were cut back, 4 bases at V and 7 bases at J, with 19 bases in the middle. CDR1 MNHGY and CDR2 SAAAGT come from the germline V gene. The CDR3 has 15 residues. The CDR3 sequence: CASSSGAPNPFEAFF. CDR3 sequence (DNA): TGTGCCAGCAGTTCAGGGGCCCCAAATCCGTTTGAAGCTTTCTTT.

A note on this clone: One end of the junction does not line up with germline, which may come from a read error. This chain links TRBV19 with TRBJ1-2, with unresolved D. The CDR3 has 12 residues. From germline, CDR1 is LNHDA and CDR2 SQIVND (reference sequence). CDR3 sequence reads: CASSIGNFGYTF. The CDR3 DNA sequence: TGTGCCAGTAGTATAGGAAACTTTGGCTACACCTTC.